This is a list of T cell receptor beta chains from one sample in a study of blood T cell repertoires in COVID-19. Clones were read by immunoSEQ multiplex PCR, and TCRdb kept only the in-frame ones, dropping some. The table has 60,000 to 95,000 clones, 91% seen once; the top ten hold 5.5% to 6%. The sample consisted of peripheral blood. The receptor set was obtained from a human donor in a cohort sampled during active COVID-19. CDR3s include the opening cysteine and the closing phenylalanine or tryptophan. D genes are given only for firm matches.

>TRBV19|TRBD1|TRBJ1-5
TGTGCCAGTAGTTCCCGGGACAGGGGGCGATCCTACACGAGAATTGGCAATCAGCCCCAGCATTTT
CASSSRDRGRSYTRIGNQPQHF
>TRBV7-6|TRBD1|TRBJ2-1
TGTGCCAGCAGCTTAGGGACAGGGGTATCCTACAATGAGCAGTTCTTC
CASSLGTGVSYNEQFF
>TRBV4-1|-|TRBJ1-2
TGCGCCAGCAGCCGACAGGTAAACCTCTATGGCTACACCTTC
CASSRQVNLYGYTF
>TRBV9|TRBD2|TRBJ2-1
TGTGCCAGCAGCCGGGGGGACTATATTAAGAATGAGCAGTTCTTC
CASSRGDYIKNEQFF
>TRBV11-1|TRBD2|TRBJ2-6
TGTGCCAGCAGCTCTGGGGGGGCTGGGGCCAACGTCCTGACTTTC
CASSSGGAGANVLTF
>TRBV2|-|TRBJ2-7
TGTGCCAGCAGTGAAAATATCAGTGAGCAGTACTTC
CASSENISEQYF
>TRBV5-1|-|TRBJ2-7
TGCGCCAGCAGCTTGGCAGGTAGTGTGGAACAGTACTTC
CASSLAGSVEQYF
>TRBV6-5|-|TRBJ2-1
TGTGCCAGCAGGTTCGAGGGGGGGGAGCAGTTCTTC
CASRFEGGEQFF
>TRBV12-5|-|TRBJ1-4
TGTGCTAGTGGTTTGGTGATACAAGGAGGGCTCGCTAATGAAAAACTGTTTTTT
CASGLVIQGGLANEKLFF
>TRBV19|-|TRBJ1-4
TGTGCCAGTAGTATTTCAGATTACGCAACTAATGAAAAACTGTTTTTT
CASSISDYATNEKLFF
>TRBV19|-|TRBJ2-1
TGTGCCAGTAGTCCCCCTTACGGGGGGCGAGAACAGTTCTTC
CASSPPYGGREQFF